Sequencing of this T cell receptor (beta chain) was carried out in a study of CD4 T cells in relation to SARS-CoV-2 and coronaviruses. Study at large: After about nine days of antigen culture, PBMC TCR beta CDR3s were sequenced. Crossreactive spike epitopes shared across donors were mapped to their HLA restriction.

Before the COVID-19 pandemic, during about 2011-2019, CD4+ T cells were taken from unexposed donors. Isolation of CD4+ T cells took place after less than twelve days in culture. Clones were sequenced by immunoSEQ multiplex PCR, and TCRdb holds only the in-frame ones, with some missing. The sample includes over 25,000 clones, over 65% of them seen just once. Whole-study results and caveats: Approximately 65% of donors had memory CD4+ clonotypes crossrecognizing SARS-CoV-2 and common cold coronavirus spike.

The CDR3 is 15 amino acids. V gave up 0 bases and J gave up 5 bases, with 11 bases separating them. Germline CDR1 reads MNHEY; CDR2 reads SMNVEV (reference sequence). As regards this clone: As yet, its antigen is unknown.

This TCR derives from a human donor in good health. The chain carries TRBV27 and TRBJ2-1; the D call may be TRBD1 or TRBD2 (5 bases each). Sequencing input: CD4+ T cells from PBMCs, cultured in vitro. The CDR3: CASSLSRDHNNEQFF. In nucleotides, the CDR3 is TGTGCCAGCAGTTTATCGAGGGACCACAACAATGAGCAGTTCTTC.